The 4 T cell receptor beta chains below all came from one sample that was sequenced in a study of blood T cell repertoires in COVID-19. Only in-frame clones appear in the TCRdb table, and some are missing; sequencing was by immunoSEQ multiplex PCR. The sample includes 150,000 to 200,000 clones, around 84% seen only once; the top ten take 8%. Specimen: PBMCs or T cells enriched from blood (not recorded which). The receptor source for this set is a woman in her forties or fifties who had recovered from COVID-19.

The chain employs TRBV29-1 and TRBJ1-1, with a tentative D call TRBD1 (5 bases). Trimming took 3 bases from V and 6 from J, leaving 17 bases between them. Germline lookup yields CDR1 SQVTM and CDR2 ANQGSEA. The CDR3 has 14 amino acids. The CDR3 DNA sequence: TGCAGCGTTGAGGTGACAGCCCCCGGTTCTGAAGCTTTCTTT. Protein product: CSVEVTAPGSEAFF. Supplemented by reference TRBV29-1 and TRBJ1-1, the full variable domain reads SAVISQKPSRDICQRGTSLTIQCQVDSQVTMMFWYRQQPGQSLTLIATANQGSEATYESGFVIDKFPISRPNLTFSTLTVSNMSPEDSSIYLCSVEVTAPGSEAFFGQGTRLTVV.

The rearrangement uses TRBV21-1 and TRBJ2-2; the table names TRBD1, a call not compared with the DNA. TRBV21-1 is a listed pseudogene. The length of the CDR3 is 16 residues. The CDR3 region is CASSPRDRKNTGELFF. The CDR3 nucleotides are TGTGCCAGCAGCCCCCGAGACAGGAAGAACACCGGGGAGCTGTTTTTT.

V and J are TRBV6-5 and TRBJ2-7; possible D gene TRBD2, 6 bases. The length of the CDR3 is 13 residues. Germline values: CDR1 MNHEY, CDR2 SVGAGI. Trimming took 2 bases from V and 6 from J, leaving 11 bases between them. DNA of the CDR3: TGTGCCAGCAGTTACGGTGGGGGGAGCGAGCAGTACTTC. Residues: CASSYGGGSEQYF.

This sequence joins TRBV7-2 and TRBJ2-2; the match to TRBD2 covers 9 bases. Trimming took 5 bases from V and 4 from J; bases not matched to a gene: 2. Germline lookup yields CDR1 SGHTA and CDR2 FQGNSA. There are 14 residues in the CDR3. Here the CDR3 DNA reads TGTGCCAGCAGCCCAGCGGGGGGCACCGGGGAGCTGTTTTTT. It yields the protein CASSPAGGTGELFF.